This is a list of T cell receptor beta chains from one sample in a study of cytomegalovirus exposure and HLA in healthy donors. The protocol was immunoSEQ multiplex PCR, while the TCRdb copy is restricted to in-frame clones and leaves out a portion. The sample holds just over 150,000 clones, about 75% seen once. Material: PBMCs. These receptors originate from a female donor in good health and CMV-seronegative. Each CDR3 is given with its conserved first and last residue. Each record gives: clone size, V gene, J gene, D gene, CDR3 DNA, CDR3 protein. D genes are given only for firm matches. Where a row states a size, it is once, few, many or the class of an expanded clone; other rows omit it.

NA	TRBV9	TRBJ1-4	NA	TGTGCCAGCAGCGGGTCAGGGAAGAAGGAAAAACTGTTTTTT	CASSGSGKKEKLFF
NA	TRBV10-3	TRBJ2-2	TRBD2	TGTGCCATCAGTGAGTCTCGGGCTAGCGGGCCGAACACCGGGGAGCTGTTTTTT	CAISESRASGPNTGELFF
NA	TRBV7-2	TRBJ2-1	TRBD2	TGTGCCAGCAGCCCCGCGGATGCAGCGGGAAGGTATATGGATGAGCAGTTCTTC	CASSPADAAGRYMDEQFF
NA	TRBV5-1	TRBJ1-6	NA	TGCGCCAGCAGTCACGACGGCGGGAGACAGGATAATTCACCCCTCCACTTT	CASSHDGGRQDNSPLHF
NA	TRBV2	TRBJ2-7	TRBD2	TGTGCCAGCAGTGATAGCGGGGGGATCTACGAGCAGTACTTC	CASSDSGGIYEQYF
NA	TRBV29-1	TRBJ2-4	NA	TGCAGCGTTGGTTCGACAGCCACGGGAGACATTCAGTACTTC	CSVGSTATGDIQYF
NA	TRBV27	TRBJ2-4	TRBD1	TGTGCCAGCAGTCGTACTCAGGGGGCCGCTACCAAAAACATTCAGTACTTC	CASSRTQGAATKNIQYF
NA	TRBV5-1	TRBJ2-3	TRBD2	TGCGCCAGCAGCATGAGCGGGGACCTCACAGATACGCAGTATTTT	CASSMSGDLTDTQYF
NA	TRBV5-8	TRBJ1-1	TRBD1	TGTGCCAGCAGCTTGGTGGCAGGGGGAATTAAGAGAGCTTTCTTT	CASSLVAGGIKRAFF
NA	TRBV5-6	TRBJ2-7	NA	TGTGCCAGCAGCCAGAACATTGCCTACGAGCAGTACTTC	CASSQNIAYEQYF
few	TRBV19	TRBJ1-2	TRBD1	TGTGCCAGTACCTCGACAGGGGGCTCATCTAATGGCTACACCTTC	CASTSTGGSSNGYTF
few	TRBV9	TRBJ2-7	TRBD1	TGTGCCAGCAGCGCTTCAGCCGGGGACAGCCCCTACGAGCAGTACTTC	CASSASAGDSPYEQYF
NA	TRBV1	TRBJ2-1	NA	TGCACCAGCAGCCAAGTCACACTAGCGGGAGTAACCAATGAGCAGTTCTTC	CTSSQVTLAGVTNEQFF
NA	TRBV5-5	TRBJ1-1	TRBD1	TGTGCCAGCAGCTGGGACAGGGGCACTGAAGCTTTCTTT	CASSWDRGTEAFF
NA	TRBV7-3	TRBJ2-3	TRBD2	TGTGCCAGCAGCTTAACAGGGAGGGCAGATACGCAGTATTTT	CASSLTGRADTQYF
NA	TRBV11-2	TRBJ1-1	TRBD1	TGTGCCAGCAGCGTTGACAGGGGAGAAACTGAAGCTTTCTTT	CASSVDRGETEAFF
NA	TRBV5-1	TRBJ2-3	NA	TGCGCCAGCAGCTTGGCACGGGCAGATACGCAGTATTTT	CASSLARADTQYF
NA	TRBV5-1	TRBJ1-1	NA	TGCGCCAGCAGCTTGGGCAGCGTGAACACTGAAGCTTTCTTT	CASSLGSVNTEAFF
NA	TRBV9	TRBJ1-2	NA	TGTGCCAGCAGCAACGGGGTACGGGTTTTCTATGGCTACACCTTC	CASSNGVRVFYGYTF
NA	TRBV19	TRBJ2-2	NA	TGTGCCAGTAGTTTCGACAGGACGGAGCTGTTTTTT	CASSFDRTELFF
medium-sized	TRBV6-1	TRBJ2-7	NA	TGTGCCAGCAGTGAACTGAGGGTGATCCACGAGCAGTACTTC	CASSELRVIHEQYF
once	TRBV6-1	TRBJ1-5	TRBD1	TGTGCCAGCAGTGTGACAGGGAAAGGAGGTGGCAATCAGCCCCAGCATTTT	CASSVTGKGGGNQPQHF
NA	TRBV5-4	TRBJ2-1	TRBD2	TGTGCCAGCAGCTCTATAGCGGGGGAATCGGGGCAGTTCTTC	CASSSIAGESGQFF
NA	TRBV7-9	TRBJ2-5	TRBD1	TGTGCCAGCAGCTTTCGACAGGGGAGGACGGAGACCCAGTACTTC	CASSFRQGRTETQYF
NA	TRBV11-2	TRBJ2-5	TRBD1	TGTGCCAGCAGCTCCGGACAGGGGCGTAGTGAGACCCAGTACTTC	CASSSGQGRSETQYF